This passage covers 9 T cell receptor beta chains from one sample sequenced in a study of cytomegalovirus exposure and HLA in healthy donors. Only in-frame clones appear in the TCRdb table, and some are missing; sequencing was by immunoSEQ multiplex PCR. The table includes some 330,000 clones, more than 80% detected once. Sequenced input: PBMCs. Every receptor here comes from a woman between 18 and 29 years old in good health and CMV-seronegative.

The gene calls are TRBV6-5 and TRBJ1-5; 9 bases match TRBD1. CDR1 and CDR2 from the germline V gene are MNHEY and SVGAGI. The CDR3 contains 14 residues. Trimming removed 9 bases from V and 2 bases from J; junction bases left unmatched: 5. Written as DNA, the CDR3 is TGTGCCAGTAGGACAGGGGCGGGCAATCAGCCCCAGCATTTT. Residues: CASRTGAGNQPQHF.

This clone was observed a single time. V usage is TRBV19 and J usage is TRBJ1-5; D is ambiguous. Per germline, CDR1 LNHDA and CDR2 SQIVND (reference sequence). The CDR3 sequence is 15 residues long. Trimming took off 6 bases at V and 6 bases at J, with 18 bases between the two ends. The CDR3 is CASSWGGSIGQPQHF. CDR3 nucleotides: TGTGCCAGTAGCTGGGGAGGGTCGATAGGTCAGCCCCAGCATTTT. Full variable domain (missing parts from reference TRBV19 and TRBJ1-5): DGGITQSPKYLFRKEGQNVTLSCEQNLNHDAMYWYRQDPGQGLRLIYYSQIVNDFQKGDIAEGYSVSREKKESFPLTVTSAQKNPTAFYLCASSWGGSIGQPQHFGDGTRLSIL.

This CDR3 reads CASSQDHRGEGNTEAFF. The CDR3 nucleotides are TGCGCCAGCAGCCAAGACCACAGGGGAGAAGGGAACACTGAAGCTTTCTTT. The chain carries TRBV4-3 and TRBJ1-1; 7 bases match TRBD1. CDR3 length equals 17 residues. The V and J ends lost 0 bases and 1 base, in that order; junction bases with no gene match: 8. CDR1 and CDR2 (germline): LGHNA, YSLEER.

In regard to this clone: This sample includes further DNA sequences coding for the same CDR3. The chain joins TRBV7-2 to TRBJ2-2, with D tentatively TRBD2 (5 bases). Trimming pared 1 base from V and 3 bases from J, leaving 6 bases between. The V gene's germline CDR1 is SGHTA and CDR2 FQGNSA. This CDR3 contains 14 residues. CDR3 nucleotide sequence: TGTGCCAGCAGCTTAGGAGGGTACACCGGGGAGCTGTTTTTT. The encoded protein is CASSLGGYTGELFF.

The CDR3 bases are TGTGCCAGTCAGGACTGGCCCACAGATACGCAGTATTTT. Translating it yields CASQDWPTDTQYF. The chain recombines TRBV19 with TRBJ2-3; D might be TRBD2 (5 bases). CDR1 is LNHDA and CDR2 is SQIVND in the germline V gene (reference sequence). Trimming shortened V by 8 bases and J by 2 bases, and 11 bases separated the two germline ends. The CDR3 is 13 residues long.

This clone was seen more than once but under ten times. This chain uses TRBV7-9 with TRBJ1-2; the D is unclear. This CDR3 region has 15 residues. V lost 5 bases and J 2 bases, leaving 15 bases between the germline ends. Germline loops: CDR1 SEHNR, CDR2 FQNEAQ (reference sequence). In DNA form, the CDR3 reads TGTGCCAGCAGCCTGAGCCCCGGGGAGAACTATGGCTACACCTTC. It codes for CASSLSPGENYGYTF.

V gene TRBV4-1 combines with J gene TRBJ1-2; D remains ambiguous. Germline values: CDR1 MGHRA, CDR2 YSYEKL. Deletions cut 0 bases from V and 4 bases from J, with 12 bases between. The length of the CDR3 is 15 residues. CDR3 sequence (DNA): TGCGCCAGCAGCCAAGATCCCGACACGACCTATGGCTACACCTTC. Amino acids: CASSQDPDTTYGYTF.

V usage is TRBV7-2 and J usage is TRBJ2-7; no definite D call. Trimming left V 5 bases short and J 2 bases short, with 10 bases between. The CDR3 covers 13 residues. CDR1 and CDR2 from the germline V gene are SGHTA and FQGNSA. The CDR3 region is CASSPDTTYEQYF. As DNA, the CDR3 is TGTGCCAGCAGCCCTGACACGACCTACGAGCAGTACTTC.

J is TRBJ2-1 and V is TRBV7-3; D possibly corresponds to TRBD1 (5 bases). Looked up from germline, CDR1 is SGHTA and CDR2 is FQGTGA. V lost 5 bases to trimming and J lost 8 bases, with 22 bases between them. The CDR3 loop spans 16 amino acids. The CDR3 bases are TGTGCCAGCAGCCCCAACCCAAGGGGCAGTGAGGATGAGCAGTTCTTC. Amino acids: CASSPNPRGSEDEQFF.